This is a list of T cell receptor beta chains from one sample in a study of blood T cell repertoires in COVID-19. Data came from immunoSEQ multiplex PCR; TCRdb stores just in-frame clones and leaves some out. The sample has some 62,000 clones; 80% to 90% are singletons. The sample taken for sequencing was PBMCs or T cells enriched from blood (not recorded which). These receptors came from a woman aged 40 to 55 with acute COVID-19. Both conserved end residues are part of each CDR3. D genes are given only for firm matches. Not every row has a clone size; where given, it reads once, few, many or a size class.

cdr3_nt cdr3_aa j_call v_call d_call clone_size
TGTGCCAGCAGTCCAACAGGGACCCGTGAAGCTTTCTTT CASSPTGTREAFF TRBJ1-1 TRBV28 . .
TGTGCCAGCTCACCAGGCCGGGGAAGACAAGAGACCCAGTACTTC CASSPGRGRQETQYF TRBJ2-5 TRBV18 . .
TGTGCCAGCGGATCGTACAGGGGGCTTGGCTACACCTTC CASGSYRGLGYTF TRBJ1-2 TRBV13 TRBD1 .
TGTGCCAGCAGTGATTTCTTAAGGGGGGGCTCCGGAAACACCATATATTTT CASSDFLRGGSGNTIYF TRBJ1-3 TRBV6-1 . .
TGCGCCAGCAGCCCGGCAGTGATGTGGAACGCCGGGACAGGGTTGGCTGGGGCCAACGTCCTGACTTTC CASSPAVMWNAGTGLAGANVLTF TRBJ2-6 TRBV5-1 TRBD1 once
TGTGCCAGCAGCTCGAGGGAAGAGACCCAGTACTTC CASSSREETQYF TRBJ2-5 TRBV11-2 . .
TGTGCCAGCAGTTTACCAGGAGGGGAGCTGTTTTTT CASSLPGGELFF TRBJ2-2 TRBV12-3/TRBV12-4 . .
TGTGCCAGCAGCACAAAGACCGGGGGGGTAGATGAGCAGTTCTTC CASSTKTGGVDEQFF TRBJ2-1 TRBV7-9 TRBD2 .
TGTGCCAGCAGCCAGACAGGGGGCCCATCCTCTAACTATGGCTACACCTTC CASSQTGGPSSNYGYTF TRBJ1-2 TRBV5-6 TRBD1 .
TGTGCCAGCAGCTTGAGCGGGAGGATCAACGAGCAGTACTTC CASSLSGRINEQYF TRBJ2-7 TRBV11-2 TRBD2 .
TGTGCCACGCGGGGGGCTCTCAACACTGAAGCTTTCTTT CATRGALNTEAFF TRBJ1-1 TRBV7-9 . few
TGTGCCAGCAGTCCAGGGACAGGGGGTACCGGGGAGCTGTTTTTT CASSPGTGGTGELFF TRBJ2-2 TRBV27 TRBD1 .
TGTGCCAGCAGCCCAACAGGACTACTCACAGATACGCAGTATTTT CASSPTGLLTDTQYF TRBJ2-3 TRBV28 . .
TGCGCCAGCAGCTTAGCGGGATCGAACAATGAGCAGTTCTTC CASSLAGSNNEQFF TRBJ2-1 TRBV5-1 TRBD2 .
TGTGCCACCAGTGGTGGACAGGGGCCCTATAGCAATCAGCCCCAGCATTTT CATSGGQGPYSNQPQHF TRBJ1-5 TRBV24-1 TRBD1 few
TGTGCCAGCAGTGGACTAGCGGGGGCCCAAGAGACCCAGTACTTC CASSGLAGAQETQYF TRBJ2-5 TRBV2 TRBD2 .
TGTGCCAGCAGTTTGTCGGGAGGTCTCAATCAGCCCCAGCATTTT CASSLSGGLNQPQHF TRBJ1-5 TRBV27 . .
TGTGCCACCAGTGGAGGACAGGGGGCCCGGGAGACCCAGTACTTC CATSGGQGARETQYF TRBJ2-5 TRBV24-1 TRBD1 .
TGCGCCAGCAGAGAAGACAGGGATGAGTATCAGCCCCAGCATTTT CASREDRDEYQPQHF TRBJ1-5 TRBV10-2 TRBD1 .
TGTGCCAGCAGCAAAGGGACTAGCGGGAACACCGGGGAGCTGTTTTTT CASSKGTSGNTGELFF TRBJ2-2 TRBV5-8 TRBD2 .
TGTGCCACCAGCACCGGGACAGGGGGTACCTATGGCTACACCTTC CATSTGTGGTYGYTF TRBJ1-2 TRBV15 TRBD1 few
TGTGCCAGCAGTGAAGGCCGACAGGGGTCTAGTCTTTCACCCCTCCACTTT CASSEGRQGSSLSPLHF TRBJ1-6 TRBV6-1 TRBD1 .
TGTGCCAGCAGCGACAACCCTAGCGGGAGGGTATACAATGAGCAGTTCTTC CASSDNPSGRVYNEQFF TRBJ2-1 TRBV3-1/TRBV3-2 TRBD2 .